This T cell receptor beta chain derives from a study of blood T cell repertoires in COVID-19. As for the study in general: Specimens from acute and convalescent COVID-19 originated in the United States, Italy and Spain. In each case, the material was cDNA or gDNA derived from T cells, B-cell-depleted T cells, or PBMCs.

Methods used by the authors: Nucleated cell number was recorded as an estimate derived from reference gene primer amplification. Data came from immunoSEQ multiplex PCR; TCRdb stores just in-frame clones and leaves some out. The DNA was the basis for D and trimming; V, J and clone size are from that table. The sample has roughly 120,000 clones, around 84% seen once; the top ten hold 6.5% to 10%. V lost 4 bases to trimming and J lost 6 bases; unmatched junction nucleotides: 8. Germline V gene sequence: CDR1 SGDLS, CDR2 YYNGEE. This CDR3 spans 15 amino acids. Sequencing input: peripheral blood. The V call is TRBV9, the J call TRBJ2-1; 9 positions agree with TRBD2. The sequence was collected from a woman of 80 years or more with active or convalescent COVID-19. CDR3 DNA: TGTGCCAGCAGCTCCCTCGGGACTAGCCTCAATGAGCAGTTCTTC. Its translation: CASSSLGTSLNEQFF.